One and the same sample provided the 10 T cell receptor beta chains below, sequenced in a study of cytomegalovirus exposure and HLA in healthy donors. Researchers ran the PCR with 60 Vbeta and 13 Jbeta primers. Profiling relied on immunoSEQ multiplex PCR, and the TCRdb table lists in-frame clones only, not all of them. The sample holds roughly 80,000 clones, about four fifths seen once. Sequenced input: PBMCs. The receptors were gathered from a woman in her forties or fifties in good health and CMV-seronegative.

The chain is built from TRBV5-1 and TRBJ2-7; 9 bases match TRBD1. The junction had 7 bases not matched to a gene; V was cut back by 6 bases and J by 3 bases. CDR1 SGHRS and CDR2 YFSETQ come from the germline V gene. This CDR3 has 14 residues. In DNA, the CDR3 is TGCGCCAGCACCTCTGGGACAGGGATCTACGAGCAGTACTTC. It codes for CASTSGTGIYEQYF.

The rearrangement links TRBV6-1 to TRBJ2-2; D is unclear. V was pared by 4 bases and J by 0 bases, with 12 bases between. This CDR3 comprises 16 residues. Germline values: CDR1 MNHNS, CDR2 SASEGT. Here the CDR3 reads CASSGRPVANTGELFF. The CDR3 bases are TGTGCCAGCAGTGGGCGGCCAGTCGCGAACACCGGGGAGCTGTTTTTT.

V usage is TRBV27 and J usage is TRBJ1-2; a possible D gene is TRBD1 (5 bases). The CDR3 spans 13 residues. Germline assignment: CDR1 MNHEY and CDR2 SMNVEV (reference sequence). V dropped 6 bases and J dropped 2 bases, with 10 bases sitting between them. The CDR3 reads CASRTPGNYGYTF. CDR3 sequence (DNA): TGTGCCAGCAGAACCCCAGGGAACTATGGCTACACCTTC.

Comments on this clone: One end of the junction fails to match germline, which may point to a read error. The rearrangement joins TRBV7-7 to TRBJ2-5; D remains ambiguous. The CDR3 spans 13 residues. Per germline, CDR1 SSHAT and CDR2 FNYEAQ (reference sequence). CDR3 region: CASSPRVRETQYF. As DNA, the CDR3 is TGTGCTAGCAGCCCGCGAGTCCGGGAGACCCAGTACTTC.

The rearrangement uses TRBV5-6 and TRBJ2-7; 7 bases fit TRBD2. CDR1 SGHDT and CDR2 YYEEEE come from the germline V gene. Germline trimming cut 2 bases from V and 7 bases from J; bases unmatched to any gene: 9. This CDR3 comprises 14 residues. CDR3 region: CASSFWGRANEQYF. The CDR3 nucleotides read TGTGCCAGCAGCTTTTGGGGGAGGGCCAATGAGCAGTACTTC. Filled out from reference TRBV5-6 and TRBJ2-7, the complete variable domain reads DAGVTQSPTHLIKTRGQQVTLRCSPKSGHDTVSWYQQALGQGPQFIFQYYEEEERQRGNFPDRFSGHQFPNYSSELNVNALLLGDSALYLCASSFWGRANEQYFGPGTRLTVT.

This rearrangement joins TRBV6-5 to TRBJ1-6, with D uncertain. The germline V and J ends were trimmed by 2 bases and 6 bases, with 14 bases remaining between them. The CDR3 spans 16 residues. CDR1 and CDR2 from the germline V gene are MNHEY and SVGAGI. The CDR3 here is CASSYRIGGSNSPLHF. The CDR3 DNA reads TGTGCCAGCAGTTACAGGATTGGAGGAAGTAATTCACCCCTCCACTTT.

This sequence joins TRBV30 and TRBJ1-2; 7 bases fit TRBD1. This CDR3 contains 12 residues. Trimming took 5 bases from V and 10 from J; bases not matched to a gene: 10. Germline V CDR1 and CDR2: GTSNPN, SVGIG (reference sequence). This CDR3 reads CAWENRDRSYTF. The CDR3 coding sequence is TGTGCCTGGGAAAACCGGGACAGATCCTACACCTTC.

The table lists this clone with a few counts. The V call is TRBV19, the J call TRBJ2-1; TRBD2 matches at 11 bases. The junction had 4 bases not matched to a gene; V was cut back by 2 bases and J by 7 bases. Germline V gives CDR1 LNHDA, CDR2 SQIVND (reference sequence). This CDR3 comprises 15 residues. This CDR3 reads CASSILAGGGNEQFF. The CDR3 DNA reads TGTGCCAGTAGTATATTAGCGGGAGGGGGTAATGAGCAGTTCTTC.

V is TRBV19 and J is TRBJ1-1, with 7 bases identical to TRBD1. The V gene end was trimmed by 5 bases and the J gene end by 8 bases; junction bases not matched to a gene: 2. Germline V CDR1 and CDR2: LNHDA, SQIVND (reference sequence). The CDR3 extends over 11 amino acids. Written as DNA, the CDR3 is TGTGCCAGTAGTCCGGGACAGGAAGCTTTCTTT. It encodes CASSPGQEAFF. The variable domain in full, with the rest retrieved from reference TRBV19 and TRBJ1-1, is DGGITQSPKYLFRKEGQNVTLSCEQNLNHDAMYWYRQDPGQGLRLIYYSQIVNDFQKGDIAEGYSVSREKKESFPLTVTSAQKNPTAFYLCASSPGQEAFFGQGTRLTVV.

This clone appeared a few times. This chain connects TRBV5-6 to TRBJ2-3, with D unresolved. The CDR3 covers 12 residues. V was shortened by 3 bases and J by 4 bases, with 6 bases between the two germline ends. Germline V gene data show CDR1 as SGHDT and CDR2 as YYEEEE. CDR3 residues: CASSYVADTQYF. CDR3 DNA sequence: TGTGCCAGCAGCTACGTAGCAGATACGCAGTATTTT.